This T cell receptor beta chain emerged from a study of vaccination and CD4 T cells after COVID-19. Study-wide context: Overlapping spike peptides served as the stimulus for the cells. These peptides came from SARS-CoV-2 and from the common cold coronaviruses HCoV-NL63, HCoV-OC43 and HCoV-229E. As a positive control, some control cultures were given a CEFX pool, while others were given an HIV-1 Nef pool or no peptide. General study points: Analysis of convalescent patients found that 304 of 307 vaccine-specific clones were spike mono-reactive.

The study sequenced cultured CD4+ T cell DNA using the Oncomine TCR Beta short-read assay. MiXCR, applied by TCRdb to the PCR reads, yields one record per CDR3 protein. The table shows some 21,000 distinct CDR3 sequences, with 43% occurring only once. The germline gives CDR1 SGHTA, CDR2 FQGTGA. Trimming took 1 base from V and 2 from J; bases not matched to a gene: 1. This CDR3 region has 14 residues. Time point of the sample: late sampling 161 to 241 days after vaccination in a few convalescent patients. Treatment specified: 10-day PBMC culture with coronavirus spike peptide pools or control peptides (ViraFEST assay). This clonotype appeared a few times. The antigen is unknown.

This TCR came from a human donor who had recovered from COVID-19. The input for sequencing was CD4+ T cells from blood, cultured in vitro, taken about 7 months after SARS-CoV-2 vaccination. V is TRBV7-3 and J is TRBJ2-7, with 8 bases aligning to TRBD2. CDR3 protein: CASSLNGRAYEQYF. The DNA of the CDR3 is TGTGCCAGCAGCTTAAACGGGAGGGCCTACGAGCAGTACTTC.